Following are 4 T cell receptor beta chains from one sample sequenced in a study of human T cells and chemical hapten exposure (dated by TCRdb to about 2021). The time point label on this specimen signifies: patch test 1, 2 weeks after DPC sensitization. Read against the paper, the sample's treatment or condition label means: therapeutic diphenylcyclopropenone sensitization with weekly scalp DPC. Library prep was done by RACE. Sequencer: NextSeq 500. TCRdb reworked the public reads: Q25 trimming with fastp, MiXCR clone assembly, productive beta chains retained. Rows with a matching CDR3 protein are joined into one entry that keeps the most common DNA and genes. The sample contains about 13,000 distinct CDR3 sequences, roughly 15% of them found a single time. The leading ten clones occupy about 6.8% of the sample. The sample in question was whole blood, obtained in connection with sensitization to the hapten diphenylcyclopropenone (DPC). The receptors originated from a woman aged 25 to 39 with alopecia areata. Some clones in this sample may be carry-over from other donors' samples.

This clonotype came up many times. The chain has TRBV9 and TRBJ2-3; D possibly uses TRBD1 or TRBD2 (5 bases each). V lost 4 bases and J lost 1, with 7 bases in between. The length of the CDR3 is 13 residues. Germline lookup yields CDR1 SGDLS and CDR2 YYNGEE. CDR3 nucleotide sequence: TGTGCCAGCAGCAGGGACGGCACAGATACGCAGTATTTT. Translated, it gives CASSRDGTDTQYF.

This clonotype rates as medium-sized. For the CDR3, the DNA is TGTGCCAGCAGGCGGGACGAACTTGGTGGCTACACCTTC. Translating it yields CASRRDELGGYTF. V gene TRBV6-4 combines with J gene TRBJ1-2; a possible D gene is TRBD1 (5 bases). This CDR3 contains 13 residues. Germline values: CDR1 MRHNA, CDR2 SNTAGT. The ends were cut back, 6 bases at V and 7 bases at J, with 15 bases in the middle.

This clonotype is classed as medium-sized. The chain uses TRBV6-5 and TRBJ2-1; D gene ambiguous. CDR3 length: 15 amino acids. Germline values: CDR1 MNHEY, CDR2 SVGAGI. V was clipped by 2 bases and J by 3 bases, with 11 bases between them. The DNA for the CDR3 is TGTGCCAGCAGTTACAATACAGCCCTCTACAATGAGCAGTTCTTC. Translation: CASSYNTALYNEQFF.

This clonotype was recorded at least ten times. The chain couples TRBV5-5 to TRBJ1-5, with a tentative D call TRBD1 (5 bases). The V gene's germline CDR1 is SGHKS and CDR2 YYEKEE (reference sequence). This CDR3 is built from 16 residues. Trimming removed 4 bases from V and 5 bases from J, with 19 bases in between. Here the CDR3 reads CASSPRSLGTDQPQHF. Here the CDR3 DNA reads TGTGCCAGCAGCCCGCGATCCTTAGGGACCGATCAGCCCCAGCATTTT.